The entry that follows covers one T cell receptor beta chain sequence. Method: immunoSEQ multiplex PCR; TCRdb's copy keeps in-frame clones and lacks some. The table shows under 300,000 clones, with under 80% occurring only once. This sample was taken from a study of shared clonotypes between healthy human individuals. The receptor was derived from a man younger than 40 in good health. The source material was memory CD4+ T cells sorted from blood. Regarding subset: CD45RA-negative fraction.

In DNA, the CDR3 is TGTGCCAGCAGCCCTGACACAGCGGGGACTGAAGCTTTCTTT. The encoded protein is CASSPDTAGTEAFF. This chain links TRBV7-3 with TRBJ1-1; D remains ambiguous. Germline CDR1 and CDR2: SGHTA and FQGTGA. The V end was cut by 5 bases, the J end by 5 bases, with 15 bases between. This CDR3 is 14 amino acids long.